This T cell receptor (beta chain) was recovered during a study of cytomegalovirus exposure and HLA in healthy donors. The overall study: The 95 to 150 validation repertoires were produced on the same platform as the roughly 670 repertoires of the first cohort. This was reported in a later analysis. Findings and caveats of the study: Among TCR sequences, most were rare, though some public TCRs appeared in many donors.

Assay: immunoSEQ multiplex PCR; the TCRdb copy retains only in-frame clones and omits some. The sample contains about 150,000 clones, around 84% of which appear only once. CDR1 SGHTA and CDR2 FQGNSA come from the germline V gene. The CDR3 is made up of 15 amino acids. Trimming removed 1 base from V and 3 bases from J, with 12 bases in between. About this clone itself: Its antigen is as yet unknown.

The origin of this receptor is a human donor in good health. This sequence joins TRBV7-2 and TRBJ1-1; D uncertain. The specimen sequenced was PBMCs. DNA of the CDR3: TGTGCCAGCAGCTTAGTTCTGGTGAGGGACACTGAAGCTTTCTTT. Translating gives CASSLVLVRDTEAFF.